This T cell receptor (beta chain) was recovered during a study of control samples from healthy donors and cancer patients. Germline loops: CDR1 GTSNPN, CDR2 SVGIG (reference sequence). The length of the CDR3 is 12 residues. V lost 0 bases and J lost 5, with 7 bases in between. Profiling relied on immunoSEQ multiplex PCR, and the TCRdb table lists in-frame clones only, not all of them. Of 100,000 to 150,000 clones listed, over 75% are singletons. The gene calls are TRBV30 and TRBJ2-5; D is possibly TRBD1 or TRBD2 (5 bases each). The TCR originated in a man between 18 and 35 years old in good health. Input material: blood. The CDR3 sequence is CAWSVWGETQYF. CDR3 nucleotides: TGTGCCTGGAGTGTATGGGGGGAGACCCAGTACTTC.